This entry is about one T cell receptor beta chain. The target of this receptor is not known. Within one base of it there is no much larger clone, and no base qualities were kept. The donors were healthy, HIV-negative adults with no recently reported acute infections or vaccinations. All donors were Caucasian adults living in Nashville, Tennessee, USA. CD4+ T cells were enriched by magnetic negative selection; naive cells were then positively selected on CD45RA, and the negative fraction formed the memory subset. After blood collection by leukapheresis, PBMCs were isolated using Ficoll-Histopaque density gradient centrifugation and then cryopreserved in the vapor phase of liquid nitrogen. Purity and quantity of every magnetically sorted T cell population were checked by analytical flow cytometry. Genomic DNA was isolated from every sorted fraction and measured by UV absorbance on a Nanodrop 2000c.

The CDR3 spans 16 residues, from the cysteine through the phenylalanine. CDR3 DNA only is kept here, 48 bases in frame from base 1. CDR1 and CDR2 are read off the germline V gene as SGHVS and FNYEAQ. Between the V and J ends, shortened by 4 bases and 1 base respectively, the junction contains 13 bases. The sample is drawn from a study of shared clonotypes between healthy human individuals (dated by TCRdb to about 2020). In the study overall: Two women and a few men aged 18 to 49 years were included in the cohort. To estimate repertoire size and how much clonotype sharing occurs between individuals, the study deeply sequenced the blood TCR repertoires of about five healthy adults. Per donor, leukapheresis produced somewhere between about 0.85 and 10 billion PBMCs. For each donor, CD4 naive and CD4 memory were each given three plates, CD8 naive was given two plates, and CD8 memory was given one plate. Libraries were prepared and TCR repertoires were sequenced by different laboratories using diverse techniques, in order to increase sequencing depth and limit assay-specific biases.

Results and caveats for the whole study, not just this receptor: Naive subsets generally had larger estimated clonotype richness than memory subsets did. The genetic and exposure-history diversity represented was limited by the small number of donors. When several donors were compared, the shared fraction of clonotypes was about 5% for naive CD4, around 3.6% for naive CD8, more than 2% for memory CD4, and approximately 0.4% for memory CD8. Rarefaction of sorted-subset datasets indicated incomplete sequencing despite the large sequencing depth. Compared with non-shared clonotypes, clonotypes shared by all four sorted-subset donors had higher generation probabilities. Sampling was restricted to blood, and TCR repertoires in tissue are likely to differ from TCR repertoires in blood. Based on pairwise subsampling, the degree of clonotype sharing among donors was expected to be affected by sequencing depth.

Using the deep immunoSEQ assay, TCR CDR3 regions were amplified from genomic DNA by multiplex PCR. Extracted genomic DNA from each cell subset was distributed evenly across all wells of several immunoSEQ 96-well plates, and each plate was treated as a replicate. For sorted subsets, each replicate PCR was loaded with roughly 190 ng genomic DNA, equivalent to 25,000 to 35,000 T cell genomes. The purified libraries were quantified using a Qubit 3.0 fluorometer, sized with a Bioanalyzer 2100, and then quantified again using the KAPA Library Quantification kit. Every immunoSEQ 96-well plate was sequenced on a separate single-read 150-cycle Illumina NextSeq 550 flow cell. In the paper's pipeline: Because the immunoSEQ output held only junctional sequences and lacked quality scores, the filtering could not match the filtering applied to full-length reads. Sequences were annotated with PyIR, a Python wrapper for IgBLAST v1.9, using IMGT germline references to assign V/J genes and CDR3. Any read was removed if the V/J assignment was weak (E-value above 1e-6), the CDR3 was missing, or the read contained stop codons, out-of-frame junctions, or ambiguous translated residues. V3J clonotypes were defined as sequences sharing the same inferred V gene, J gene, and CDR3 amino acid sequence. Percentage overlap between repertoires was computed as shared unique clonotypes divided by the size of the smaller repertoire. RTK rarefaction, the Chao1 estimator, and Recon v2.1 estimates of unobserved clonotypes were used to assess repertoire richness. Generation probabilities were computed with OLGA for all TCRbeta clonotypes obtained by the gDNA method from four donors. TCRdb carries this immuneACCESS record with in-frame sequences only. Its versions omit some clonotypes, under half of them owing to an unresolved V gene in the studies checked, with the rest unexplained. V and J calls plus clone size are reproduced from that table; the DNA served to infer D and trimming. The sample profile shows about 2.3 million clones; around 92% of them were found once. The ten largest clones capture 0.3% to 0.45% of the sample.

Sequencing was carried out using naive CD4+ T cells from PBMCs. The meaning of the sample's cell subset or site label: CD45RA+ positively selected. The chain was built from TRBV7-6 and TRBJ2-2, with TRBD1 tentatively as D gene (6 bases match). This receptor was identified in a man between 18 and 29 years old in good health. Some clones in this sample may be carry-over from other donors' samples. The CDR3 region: CASSSSVGGNTGELFF. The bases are TGTGCCAGCAGCTCCAGCGTAGGGGGGAACACCGGGGAGCTGTTTTTT. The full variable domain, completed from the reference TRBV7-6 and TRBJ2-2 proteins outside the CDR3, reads GAGVSQSPRYKVTKRGQDVALRCDPISGHVSLYWYRQALGQGPEFLTYFNYEAQQDKSGLPNDRFSAERPEGSISTLTIQRTEQRDSAMYRCASSSSVGGNTGELFFGEGSRLTVL.